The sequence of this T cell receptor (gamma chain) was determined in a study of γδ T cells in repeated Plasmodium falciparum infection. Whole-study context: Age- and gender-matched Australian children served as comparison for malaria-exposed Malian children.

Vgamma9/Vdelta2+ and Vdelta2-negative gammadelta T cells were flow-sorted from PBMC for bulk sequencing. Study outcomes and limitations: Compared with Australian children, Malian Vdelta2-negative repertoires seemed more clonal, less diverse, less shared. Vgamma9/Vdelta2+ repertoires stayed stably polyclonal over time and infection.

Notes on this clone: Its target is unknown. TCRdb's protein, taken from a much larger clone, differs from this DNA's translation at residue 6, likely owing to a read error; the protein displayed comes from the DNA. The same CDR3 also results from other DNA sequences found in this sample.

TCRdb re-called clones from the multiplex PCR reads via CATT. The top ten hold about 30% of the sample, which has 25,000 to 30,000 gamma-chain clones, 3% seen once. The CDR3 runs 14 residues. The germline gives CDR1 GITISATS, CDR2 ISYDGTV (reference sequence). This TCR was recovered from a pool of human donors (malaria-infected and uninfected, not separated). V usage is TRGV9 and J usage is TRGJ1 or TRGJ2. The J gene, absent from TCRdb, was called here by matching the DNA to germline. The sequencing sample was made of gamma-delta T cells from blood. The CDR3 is CALWETRTVYKKLF. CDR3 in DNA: TGCGCCTTGTGGGAGACCCGTACGGTTTATAAGAAACTCTTT.